This T cell receptor (beta chain) was retrieved from a study of identical twins. Study conclusions and caveats: Twins showed weaker excess sharing in their beta out-of-frame sequences.

There are 13 residues in the CDR3. Germline assignment: CDR1 DFQATT and CDR2 SNEGSKA (reference sequence). Unique molecular identifiers were present on the cDNA, which also gained a universal primer site by template switching. TCRdb re-derived calls from the 5' RACE reads in MiXCR, one entry per CDR3 protein. The sample gives about 1.7 million distinct CDR3 sequences, around 33% of which show up once; around 0.3% is in the top ten. Notes on this clonotype: What it binds is not known.

The specimen sequenced was cord blood. The chain carries TRBV20-1 and TRBJ2-3; TRBD2 matches 11 bases. The source is a newborn girl in good health. Here the CDR3 reads CRLAGGLTDTQYF. CDR3 DNA sequence: TGCAGGCTAGCGGGAGGACTCACAGATACGCAGTATTTT.